What follows is one TCR beta chain and its context. The germline CDR1 and CDR2 sequences are SGHTA and FQGNSA. This CDR3 is built from 11 residues. As processed by the authors: Amplified reference gene primers provided the basis for estimating nucleated cell counts. The table came from immunoSEQ multiplex PCR; TCRdb's copy has only in-frame clones and leaves some out. V, J and clone size are those of that table, while D and trimming were read from the DNA. The sample includes about 220,000 clones, around 83% of them seen just once. This specimen belongs to a study of blood T cell repertoires in COVID-19. As for the study in general: The United States, Italy and Spain were the sources of the acute and convalescent COVID-19 samples. PBMCs, B-cell-depleted T cells, or T cells provided the cDNA or gDNA that made up the material.

Sequenced sample: peripheral blood. J is TRBJ2-2 and V is TRBV7-2; perhaps TRBD2 as D (5 bases). The sequence derives from a woman aged 50 to 60 with acute or convalescent COVID-19. The CDR3 protein is CVIKRTGELFF. CDR3 in DNA: TGTGTTATCAAGCGGACCGGGGAGCTGTTTTTT.